The source of this T cell receptor (beta chain) is a study of T-cell memory formation after mild COVID-19 (dated by TCRdb to the early 2020s). About the full investigation: Most TCR sequence clusters were specific to one of the two donors. Two young, previously healthy adult volunteers made up the cohort, one male and one female. Longitudinal TCRalpha and TCRbeta repertoire sequencing tracked T-cell clones expanding and contracting after mild COVID-19 in a couple of donors. Broad study findings and their caveats: Only two mild cases were covered in the study, and larger cohorts including severe cases with pre-infection samples were considered necessary. Contracting CD4+ clones appeared mostly in the CM and EM memory subsets, whereas CD8+ clones were enriched in EMRA. SARS-CoV-2 specificity of the second-wave clones peaking on day 37 was not confirmed. Some responding clones were detected in pre-infection memory, suggesting pre-existing cross-reactive memory T cells joined the SARS-CoV-2 response. Clones that contracted from day 15 to 85 showed balanced CD4/CD8 phenotypes, whereas a second wave of clones that expanded from day 15 to 37 leaned towards CD4+.

From the cysteine through the phenylalanine, the CDR3 covers 14 amino acids. The sequence is cut down to CDR3 DNA, 42 bases in frame from base 1. V is clipped by 8 bases and J by 1 base, and the sequence between their germline boundaries is 11 bases long. Sequencer: Illumina NovaSeq 6000. TCRalpha and TCRbeta cDNA libraries were constructed by 5'RACE with constant-segment primers, with sample barcodes and unique molecular identifiers being introduced. Trizol reagent was used to extract RNA from every sample. Library amplification was performed in two PCR steps, and a second sample barcode and Illumina TruSeq adapters were introduced in the second step. The libraries were sequenced on an Illumina NovaSeq using 2 x 150 bp paired-end reads. Per the source publication's procedure: Demultiplexing of reads and collapsing into UMI-guided consensus sequences were performed with migec v1.2.7. With mixcr v2.1.11, UMI consensuses were aligned to TRA and TRB V and J templates and assembled into clonotypes. A clonotype was counted as expanded or contracted only when both edgeR and NoisET called the clonotype significant, with the noise models trained on biological replicates. For edgeR calls, a false discovery rate-adjusted p below 0.01 and a log2 fold-change threshold of 1 were applied. PCA with hierarchical clustering of max-normalized trajectories of the 1000 most abundant clonotypes was used as exploratory dynamics analysis. Each responding clone was given a CD4 or CD8 phenotype based on the CD4+ and CD8+ repertoires, which had been sequenced separately. The public reads were quality trimmed at Q25 with fastp and then assembled into clones with MiXCR by TCRdb, keeping productive beta chains. For every CDR3 protein sequence, its rows merge into one entry that carries the most common genes and DNA. The V and J calls were determined by TCRdb, not by the authors. The sample table lists 190,000 or so distinct CDR3 sequences, about a fifth of them with a count of one. About 21% of the sample is in the top ten clones.

Ficoll-Paque density gradient centrifugation was the method used to isolate PBMCs. As for this clonotype: Its cognate antigen has yet to be identified. Base-call qualities are not available, and no considerably larger clone is one nucleotide away.

Sequencing was carried out using PBMCs or a T cell subset sorted from them (not recorded which). The chain links TRBV12-3 or TRBV12-4 with TRBJ2-2; TRBD2 could be the D gene, as 6 bases match. The source of this sequence is an adult woman who had mild COVID-19 (a few samples of this study predate the infection). The sample titles of this study are shuffled in the database, so cell type and time point are left out; the donor was told from shared clones. The nucleotide sequence is TGTGCCAGCCAGGGAGGCGAGAACACCGGGGAGCTGTTTTTT. The resulting protein is CASQGGENTGELFF.